This T cell receptor beta chain was captured in a study of shared clonotypes between healthy human individuals. The germline V gene encodes CDR1 SGHVS and CDR2 FQNEAQ. The V end was cut by 1 base, the J end by 4 bases, with 7 bases between. The CDR3 is made up of 13 amino acids. Sequencing was performed with immunoSEQ multiplex PCR; in TCRdb, only in-frame clones are kept and a portion is missing. The sample shows roughly 1 million clones, about 74% of them seen only once. The V call is TRBV7-8, the J call TRBJ1-2; no firm D call. The sequencing sample was made of memory CD4+ T cells sorted from blood. Subset indicated: CD45RA-negative fraction. The receptor was isolated from a man aged 18 to 35 in good health. CDR3 DNA: TGTGCCAGCAGCTTAGAGACCCCCTATGGCTACACCTTC. This translates into CASSLETPYGYTF.